One and the same sample provided the 7 T cell receptor beta chains below, sequenced in a study of cytomegalovirus exposure and HLA in healthy donors. PCR used 60 Vbeta primers and 13 Jbeta primers. Repertoires were generated with immunoSEQ multiplex PCR, while TCRdb's copy carries only in-frame clones and drops some. The sample records around 170,000 clones, around 80% being singletons. The sample consisted of PBMCs. These receptors were taken from a woman aged 45-59 years in good health and CMV-seropositive.

The chain joins TRBV6-1 to TRBJ2-7; 7 bases agree with TRBD1. The V segment lost 2 bases and the J segment 3 bases; nucleotides outside the gene matches: 7. Germline V lookup: CDR1 MNHNS, CDR2 SASEGT. CDR3 size: 15 residues. In DNA form, the CDR3 reads TGTGCCAGCAGTGAAAACAGGGGCCGGAGCTACGAGCAGTACTTC. This gives the protein CASSENRGRSYEQYF.

This chain links TRBV27 with TRBJ2-5; D not certain. Germline V lookup: CDR1 MNHEY, CDR2 SMNVEV (reference sequence). The CDR3 runs to 13 residues. With 4 bases removed from V and 4 bases from J, the gap between germline ends came to 10 bases. This CDR3 reads CASSSQRGETQYF. The CDR3 nucleotides are TGTGCCAGCAGTTCCCAGAGAGGAGAGACCCAGTACTTC.

This chain links TRBV5-4 with TRBJ1-6, with D maybe TRBD1 (6 bases). CDR3 length: 15 amino acids. Germline values: CDR1 SGHNT, CDR2 YYREEE (reference sequence). With 4 bases removed from V and 7 bases from J, the gap between germline ends came to 15 bases. The CDR3 bases are TGTGCCAGCAGCAGCCGGGACATCACCAATTCACCCCTCCACTTT. Residues: CASSSRDITNSPLHF.

This chain connects TRBV4-1 to TRBJ1-2, with D possibly TRBD1 on 5 matching bases. Trimming removed 1 base at V and 4 bases at J, with 19 bases between. This CDR3 has 17 amino acids. Germline lookup yields CDR1 MGHRA and CDR2 YSYEKL. CDR3 nucleotides: TGCGCCAGCAGCCAAGGGGGGGTGAGAGGATGGAGCTATGGCTACACCTTC. As protein: CASSQGGVRGWSYGYTF.

This chain connects TRBV4-1 to TRBJ1-1; the D is unclear. Between the trimmed V and J ends, which lost 3 bases and 0 bases, there was a span of 11 bases. Germline CDR1 reads MGHRA; CDR2 reads YSYEKL. The CDR3 extends over 15 amino acids. The CDR3 protein is CASSHDVLMNTEAFF. The CDR3, as DNA: TGCGCCAGCAGCCATGATGTTCTAATGAACACTGAAGCTTTCTTT.

This rearrangement joins TRBV30 to TRBJ2-7; 11 bases are a match to TRBD2. This CDR3 spans 14 amino acids. Germline V CDR1 and CDR2: GTSNPN, SVGIG (reference sequence). Unmatched junction bases numbered 4, after V lost 3 bases and J lost 3 bases. The CDR3 reads CAWRRLAGLYEQYF. CDR3 coding DNA: TGTGCCTGGAGACGACTAGCGGGACTCTACGAGCAGTACTTC.

The J gene is TRBJ2-1, the V gene TRBV6-4; TRBD2 is a possible D gene (7 bases). Germline V gene data show CDR1 as MRHNA and CDR2 as SNTAGT. Deletions cut 0 bases from V and 12 bases from J, with 24 bases between. The CDR3 totals 17 residues. Here the CDR3 reads CASSDSPGGGSKDGQFF. The CDR3 DNA reads as TGTGCCAGCAGTGACTCGCCCGGGGGCGGGAGTAAGGATGGGCAGTTCTTC.